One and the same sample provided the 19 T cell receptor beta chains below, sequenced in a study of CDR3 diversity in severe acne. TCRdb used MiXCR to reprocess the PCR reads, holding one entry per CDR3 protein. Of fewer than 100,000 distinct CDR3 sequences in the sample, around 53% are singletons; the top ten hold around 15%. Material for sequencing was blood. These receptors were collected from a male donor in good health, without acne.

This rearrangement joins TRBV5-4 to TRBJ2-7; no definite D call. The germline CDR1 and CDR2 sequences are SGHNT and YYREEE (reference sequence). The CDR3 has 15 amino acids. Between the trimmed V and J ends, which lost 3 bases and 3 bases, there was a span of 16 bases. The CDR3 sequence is CASSSRAVGDYEQYF. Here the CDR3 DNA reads TGTGCCAGCAGCTCCCGGGCGGTCGGAGACTACGAGCAGTACTTC.

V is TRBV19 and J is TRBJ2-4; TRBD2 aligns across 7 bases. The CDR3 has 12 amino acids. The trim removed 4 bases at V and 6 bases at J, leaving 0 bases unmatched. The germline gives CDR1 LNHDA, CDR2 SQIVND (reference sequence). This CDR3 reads CASSREGNIQYF. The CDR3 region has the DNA TGTGCCAGTAGTAGGGAGGGAAACATTCAGTACTTC.

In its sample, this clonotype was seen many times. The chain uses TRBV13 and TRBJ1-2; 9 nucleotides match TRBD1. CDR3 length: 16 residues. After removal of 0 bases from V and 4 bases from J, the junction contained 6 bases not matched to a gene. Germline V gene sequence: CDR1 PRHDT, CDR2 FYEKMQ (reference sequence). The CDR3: CASSLGGTGSVYGYTF. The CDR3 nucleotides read TGTGCCAGCAGCTTAGGGGGGACAGGGTCTGTCTATGGCTACACCTTC.

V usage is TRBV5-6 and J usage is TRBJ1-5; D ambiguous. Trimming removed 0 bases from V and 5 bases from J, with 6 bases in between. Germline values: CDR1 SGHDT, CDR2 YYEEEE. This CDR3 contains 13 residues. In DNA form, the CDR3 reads TGTGCCAGCAGCTTGGAGGGATATCAGCCCCAGCATTTT. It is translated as CASSLEGYQPQHF. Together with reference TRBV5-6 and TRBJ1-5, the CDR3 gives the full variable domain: DAGVTQSPTHLIKTRGQQVTLRCSPKSGHDTVSWYQQALGQGPQFIFQYYEEEERQRGNFPDRFSGHQFPNYSSELNVNALLLGDSALYLCASSLEGYQPQHFGDGTRLSIL.

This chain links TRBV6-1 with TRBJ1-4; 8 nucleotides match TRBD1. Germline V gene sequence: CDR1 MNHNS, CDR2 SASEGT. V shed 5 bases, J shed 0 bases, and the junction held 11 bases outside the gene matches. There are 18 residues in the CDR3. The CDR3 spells CASSPDPAGQATNEKLFF. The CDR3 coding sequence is TGTGCCAGCAGTCCTGACCCAGCGGGACAGGCAACTAATGAAAAACTGTTTTTT.

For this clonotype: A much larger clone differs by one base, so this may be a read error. CDR3 loop: CASSCPGTEYEQYF. DNA for the CDR3: TGTGCCAGCTCTTGTCCCGGGACAGAATACGAGCAGTACTTC. The genes are TRBV18 and TRBJ2-7, with 7 nucleotides matching TRBD1. Trimming removed 6 bases from V and 4 bases from J; junction bases left unmatched: 9. The CDR3 loop spans 14 amino acids. Germline CDR1 KGHSH, CDR2 LQKENI.

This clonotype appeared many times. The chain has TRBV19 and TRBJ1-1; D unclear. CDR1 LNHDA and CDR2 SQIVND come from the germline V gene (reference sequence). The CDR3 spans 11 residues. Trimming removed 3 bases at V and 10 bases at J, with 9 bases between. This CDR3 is CASSIPGGAFF. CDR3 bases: TGTGCCAGTAGTATTCCGGGCGGAGCTTTCTTT.

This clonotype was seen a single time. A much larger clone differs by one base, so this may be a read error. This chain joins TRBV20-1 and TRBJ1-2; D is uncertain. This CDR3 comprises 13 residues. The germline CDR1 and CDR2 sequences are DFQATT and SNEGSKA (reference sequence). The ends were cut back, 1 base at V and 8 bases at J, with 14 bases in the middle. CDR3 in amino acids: CSARGGNPGGYTF. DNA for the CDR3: TGCAGTGCTAGAGGAGGGAACCCAGGAGGCTACACCTTC.

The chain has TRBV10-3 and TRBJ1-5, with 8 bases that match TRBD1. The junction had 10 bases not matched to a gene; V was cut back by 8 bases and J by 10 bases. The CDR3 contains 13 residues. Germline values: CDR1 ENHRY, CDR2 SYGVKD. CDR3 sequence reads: CAIYAGGSQPQHF. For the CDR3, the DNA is TGTGCCATCTACGCAGGGGGCAGTCAACCCCAGCATTTT.

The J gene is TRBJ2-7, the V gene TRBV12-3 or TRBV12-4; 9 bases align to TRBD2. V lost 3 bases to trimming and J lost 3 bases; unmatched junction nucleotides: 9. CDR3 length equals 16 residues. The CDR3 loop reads CASSFTIAGDNYEQYF. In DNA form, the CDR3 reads TGTGCCAGCAGTTTCACCATAGCGGGAGACAACTACGAGCAGTACTTC.

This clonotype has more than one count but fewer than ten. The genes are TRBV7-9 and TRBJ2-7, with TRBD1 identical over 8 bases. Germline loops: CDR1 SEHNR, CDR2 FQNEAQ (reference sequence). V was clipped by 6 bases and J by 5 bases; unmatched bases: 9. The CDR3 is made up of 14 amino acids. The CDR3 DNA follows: TGTGCCAGCAGACCCTCGGACAGGGCGGACGAGCAGTACTTC. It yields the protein CASRPSDRADEQYF.

CDR3 nucleotide sequence: TGCAGCGTTGAAGTTGGCCGCTCTGGGGCCAACGTCCTGACTTTC. Its protein product is CSVEVGRSGANVLTF. The rearrangement links TRBV29-1 to TRBJ2-6; no definite D call. Germline CDR1 SQVTM, CDR2 ANQGSEA. V was pared by 1 base and J by 0 bases, with 7 bases between. This CDR3 has 15 amino acids.

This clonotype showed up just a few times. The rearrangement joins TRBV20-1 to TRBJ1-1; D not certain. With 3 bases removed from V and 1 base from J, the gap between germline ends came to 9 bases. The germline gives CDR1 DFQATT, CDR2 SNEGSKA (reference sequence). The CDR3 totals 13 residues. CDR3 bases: TGCAGTGCTAGCGGCTGGACGAACACTGAAGCTTTCTTT. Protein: CSASGWTNTEAFF.

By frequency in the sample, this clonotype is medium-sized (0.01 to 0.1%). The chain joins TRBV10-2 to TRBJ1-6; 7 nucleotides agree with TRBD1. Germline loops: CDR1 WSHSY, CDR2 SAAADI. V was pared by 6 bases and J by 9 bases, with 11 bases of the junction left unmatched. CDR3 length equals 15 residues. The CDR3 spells CASSPGTALGSPLHF. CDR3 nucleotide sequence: TGCGCCAGCAGCCCCGGGACAGCGCTGGGTTCACCCCTCCACTTT.

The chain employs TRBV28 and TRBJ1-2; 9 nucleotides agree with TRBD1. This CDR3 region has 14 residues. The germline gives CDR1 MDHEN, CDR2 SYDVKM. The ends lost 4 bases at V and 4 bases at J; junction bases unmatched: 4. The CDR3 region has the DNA TGTGCCAGCAGTTCCGGACAGGGGCGCTATGGCTACACCTTC. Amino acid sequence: CASSSGQGRYGYTF.

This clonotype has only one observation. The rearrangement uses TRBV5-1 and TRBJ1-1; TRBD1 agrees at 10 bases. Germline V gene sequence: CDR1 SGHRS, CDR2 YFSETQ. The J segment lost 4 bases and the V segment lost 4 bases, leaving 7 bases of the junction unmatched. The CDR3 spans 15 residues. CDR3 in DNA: TGCGCCAGCAGCCGGGTCGGGGACAGGGGCACTGAAGCTTTCTTT. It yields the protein CASSRVGDRGTEAFF.

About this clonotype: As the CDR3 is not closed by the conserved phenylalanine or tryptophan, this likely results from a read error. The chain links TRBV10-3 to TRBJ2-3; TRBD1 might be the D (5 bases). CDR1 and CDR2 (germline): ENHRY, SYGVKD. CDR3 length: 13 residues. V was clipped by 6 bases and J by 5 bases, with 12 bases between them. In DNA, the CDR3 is TGTGCCATCAGCGCAGGGTGGGGAGATACGCAGTATCTT. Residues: CAISAGWGDTQYL.

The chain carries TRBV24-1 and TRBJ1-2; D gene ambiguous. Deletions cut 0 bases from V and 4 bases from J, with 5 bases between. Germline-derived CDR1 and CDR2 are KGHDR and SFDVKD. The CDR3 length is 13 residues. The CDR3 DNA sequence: TGTGCCACCAGTGATTTGGAAACCTATGGCTACACCTTC. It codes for CATSDLETYGYTF.

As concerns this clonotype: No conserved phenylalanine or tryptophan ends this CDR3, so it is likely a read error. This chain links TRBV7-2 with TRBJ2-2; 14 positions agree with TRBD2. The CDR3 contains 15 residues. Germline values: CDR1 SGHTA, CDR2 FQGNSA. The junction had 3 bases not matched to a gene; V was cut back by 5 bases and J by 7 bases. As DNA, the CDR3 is TGTGCCAGCAGCCTGACTAGCGGGAGGGTCGGGGAGCTGTTTCTT. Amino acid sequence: CASSLTSGRVGELFL.